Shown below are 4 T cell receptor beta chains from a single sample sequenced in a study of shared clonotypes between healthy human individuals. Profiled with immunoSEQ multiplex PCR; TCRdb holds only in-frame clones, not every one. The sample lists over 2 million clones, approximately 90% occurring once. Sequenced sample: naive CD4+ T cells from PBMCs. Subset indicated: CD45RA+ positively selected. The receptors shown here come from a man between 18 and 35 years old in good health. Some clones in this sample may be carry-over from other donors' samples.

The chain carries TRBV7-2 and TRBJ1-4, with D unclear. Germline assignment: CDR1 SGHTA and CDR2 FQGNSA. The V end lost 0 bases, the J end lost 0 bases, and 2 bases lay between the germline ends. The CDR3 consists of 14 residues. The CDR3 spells CASSLAATNEKLFF. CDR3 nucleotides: TGTGCCAGCAGCTTAGCTGCAACTAATGAAAAACTGTTTTTT.

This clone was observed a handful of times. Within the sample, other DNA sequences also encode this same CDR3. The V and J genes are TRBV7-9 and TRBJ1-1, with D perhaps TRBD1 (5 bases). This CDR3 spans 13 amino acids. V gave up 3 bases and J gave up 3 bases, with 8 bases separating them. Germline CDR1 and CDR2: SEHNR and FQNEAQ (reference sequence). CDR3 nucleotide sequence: TGTGCCAGCAGCTTCACGGGGGACACTGAAGCTTTCTTT. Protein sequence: CASSFTGDTEAFF.

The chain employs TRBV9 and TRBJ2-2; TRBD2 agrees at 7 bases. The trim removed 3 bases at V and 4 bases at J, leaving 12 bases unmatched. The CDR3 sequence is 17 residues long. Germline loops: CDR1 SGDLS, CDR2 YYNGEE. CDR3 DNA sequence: TGTGCCAGCAGCGCCCGATCGGGAGGAGGTGGCACCGGGGAGCTGTTTTTT. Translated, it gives CASSARSGGGGTGELFF.

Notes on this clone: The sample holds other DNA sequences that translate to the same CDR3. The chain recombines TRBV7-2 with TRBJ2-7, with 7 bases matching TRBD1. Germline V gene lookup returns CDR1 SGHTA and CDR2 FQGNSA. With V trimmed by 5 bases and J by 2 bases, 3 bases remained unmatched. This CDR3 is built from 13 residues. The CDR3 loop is CASSPDRAYEQYF. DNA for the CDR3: TGTGCCAGCAGCCCCGACAGGGCCTACGAGCAGTACTTC.